The rows below give T cell receptor beta chains drawn from one sample of a study of T cell repertoires in cytomegalovirus infection. Via MiXCR, TCRdb re-called the reads, giving one row per CDR3 protein. The sample contains approximately 180,000 distinct CDR3 sequences, roughly 19% of which appear only once. Sequencing was done on a sample of PBMCs. These receptors came from a human donor in good health (CMV status not recorded). Some clones in this sample may be carry-over from other donors' samples. The CDR3 runs from the conserved cysteine through the conserved F or W. D genes are given only for firm matches. Not all rows give a size; the values are once, few, many and, for expanded clones, a class.

cdr3_length clone_size d_call j_call v_call cdr3_aa cdr3_nt
13 . TRBD2 TRBJ2-1 TRBV15 CATSRGLGEGRFF TGTGCCACCAGCAGAGGCTTGGGGGAGGGCCGGTTCTTC
16 . . TRBJ2-7 TRBV6-5 CASSFSHSGNSYEQYF TGTGCCAGCAGCTTCTCTCATAGCGGAAACTCCTACGAGCAGTACTTC
15 few . TRBJ1-1 TRBV28 CASRFSGGSGTEAFF TGTGCCAGCAGGTTCTCTGGGGGGTCAGGCACTGAAGCTTTCTTT
13 . . TRBJ1-1 TRBV10-3 CAIRDNLNTEAFF TGTGCCATCAGAGACAACCTAAACACTGAAGCTTTCTTT
15 . . TRBJ2-7 TRBV7-6 CASSLRQGTSYEQYF TGTGCCAGCAGCTTACGGCAGGGTACCTCCTACGAGCAGTACTTC
12 . . TRBJ1-2 TRBV19 CASIEGTYGYTF TGTGCCAGTATTGAGGGGACCTATGGCTACACCTTC
17 few TRBD2 TRBJ2-4 TRBV4-2 CASSQALAGEAKNIQYF TGTGCCAGCAGCCAAGCTCTAGCGGGGGAAGCCAAAAACATTCAGTACTTC
13 . . TRBJ1-2 TRBV30 CAWINGINYGYTF TGTGCCTGGATTAACGGTATAAACTATGGCTACACCTTC
16 . . TRBJ1-1 TRBV4-3 CASSQGAGVIGTEAFF TGCGCCAGCAGCCAGGGGGCAGGGGTTATCGGCACTGAAGCTTTCTTT
15 many . TRBJ2-7 TRBV20-1 CSAEDTRKSSYEQYF TGCAGTGCCGAGGACACGCGAAAGAGCTCCTACGAGCAGTACTTC
13 . . TRBJ1-1 TRBV30 CAWSVGEGTEAFF TGTGCCTGGAGTGTCGGGGAGGGCACTGAAGCTTTCTTT
14 . . TRBJ1-6 TRBV2 CASTEEGGGSPLHF TGTGCCAGCACAGAGGAGGGTGGTGGTTCACCCCTCCACTTT
15 . TRBD1 TRBJ2-7 TRBV25-1 CASSPTGERAYEQYF TGTGCCAGCAGTCCAACAGGGGAAAGGGCCTACGAGCAGTACTTC
14 . TRBD2 TRBJ2-3 TRBV20-1 CSAPTSGTTDTQYF TGCAGTGCTCCTACTAGCGGGACCACAGATACGCAGTATTTT
16 . TRBD2 TRBJ2-5 TRBV7-6 CASSPKGLAGLESQYF TGTGCCAGCAGCCCTAAGGGACTAGCGGGATTAGAGAGCCAGTACTTC
16 . . TRBJ2-1 TRBV6-2/TRBV6-3 CASSPVSPSTYNEQFF TGTGCCAGCAGCCCCGTGAGCCCCTCGACATACAATGAGCAGTTCTTC
13 . . TRBJ1-5 TRBV30 CAWSSGINQPQHF TGTGCCTGGAGTAGTGGTATCAATCAGCCCCAGCATTTT
16 few TRBD1 TRBJ2-1 TRBV24-1 CATSDPRTGGFNEQFF TGTGCCACCAGTGACCCACGGACAGGGGGCTTTAATGAGCAGTTCTTC
13 few TRBD1 TRBJ1-2 TRBV25-1 CASSDRGTDGYTF TGTGCCAGCAGTGACAGGGGGACGGATGGCTACACCTTC
15 few TRBD2 TRBJ2-3 TRBV9 CASSVFSGGSDTQYF TGTGCCAGCAGCGTGTTTTCGGGGGGGAGCGATACGCAGTATTTT
12 . TRBD2 TRBJ2-1 TRBV20-1 CSASRGGKEQFF TGCAGTGCTAGTCGGGGGGGGAAGGAGCAGTTCTTC
16 . TRBD1 TRBJ2-2 TRBV12-3/TRBV12-4 CASSNGAGQGSGELFF TGTGCCAGCAGCAACGGGGCCGGACAGGGATCCGGGGAGCTGTTTTTT
12 . . TRBJ2-7 TRBV20-1 CSARLSSYEQYF TGCAGTGCCCGACTCAGCTCCTACGAGCAGTACTTC
15 few . TRBJ2-5 TRBV2 CASSHGFAKQETQYF TGTGCCAGCAGCCACGGGTTCGCCAAACAAGAGACCCAGTACTTC
12 many . TRBJ1-1 TRBV14 CASSQVWTEAFF TGTGCCAGCAGCCAAGTGTGGACAGAAGCTTTCTTT
15 many . TRBJ2-3 TRBV7-6 CASSLVGGTTDTQYF TGTGCCAGCAGCTTAGTTGGGGGGACCACAGATACGCAGTATTTT
13 . . TRBJ2-5 TRBV6-2/TRBV6-3 CASSCAPRETQYF TGTGCCAGCAGTTGCGCCCCCCGAGAGACCCAGTACTTC
14 . . TRBJ2-5 TRBV5-4 CASTPRGNQETQYF TGTGCCAGCACCCCACGAGGGAACCAAGAGACCCAGTACTTC
15 . . TRBJ1-1 TRBV19 CASSMGLPAGTVAFF TGTGCCAGTAGTATGGGACTTCCTGCTGGAACTGTAGCTTTCTTT
16 many . TRBJ1-4 TRBV7-2 CASSLVIRQGNEKLFF TGTGCCAGCAGCTTAGTGATTCGGCAGGGCAATGAAAAACTGTTTTTT
17 . TRBD1 TRBJ2-5 TRBV9 CASSVTIGDRGPETQYF TGTGCCAGCAGCGTAACCATCGGGGACAGGGGGCCAGAGACCCAGTACTTC
15 many . TRBJ2-7 TRBV27 CASSFSRASIYEQYF TGTGCCAGCAGTTTTTCGCGGGCCTCAATCTACGAGCAGTACTTC
14 many . TRBJ1-2 TRBV7-2 CASSLGIANYGYTF TGTGCCAGCAGCTTAGGGATAGCTAACTATGGCTACACCTTC
12 . . TRBJ1-1 TRBV11-2 CASSPHSTEAFF TGTGCCAGCAGCCCCCACAGCACTGAAGCTTTCTTT
14 few TRBD1 TRBJ1-5 TRBV9 CASSMGQGDQPQHF TGTGCCAGCAGCATGGGACAGGGGGATCAGCCCCAGCATTTT
12 few TRBD2 TRBJ2-1 TRBV28 CASSLLAGVRVF TGTGCCAGCAGTTTACTAGCGGGAGTAAGGGTCTTC
11 . . TRBJ2-5 TRBV2 CASSAKVTQYF TGTGCCAGCAGTGCCAAGGTGACCCAGTACTTC
11 . TRBD2 TRBJ2-3 TRBV29-1 CSVGRPDTQYF TGCAGCGTCGGGAGGCCAGATACGCAGTATTTT
15 many . TRBJ2-2 TRBV7-8 CASSLRDQNTGELFF TGTGCCAGCAGCTTAAGAGACCAGAACACCGGGGAGCTGTTTTTT
13 . . TRBJ1-1 TRBV7-9 CASSLVRGPEAFF TGTGCCAGCAGCTTAGTTCGGGGACCTGAAGCTTTCTTT
16 few TRBD2 TRBJ2-3 TRBV5-6 CASSLEASGSADTQYF TGTGCCAGCAGCTTGGAGGCTAGCGGGTCGGCAGATACGCAGTATTTT
18 . . TRBJ1-5 TRBV6-5 CASRKRSHPPYSNQPQHF TGTGCCAGCAGGAAACGATCCCACCCACCCTATAGCAATCAGCCCCAGCATTTT
13 few TRBD1 TRBJ2-7 TRBV15 CATSRDYRQGRIF TGTGCCACCAGCAGAGATTATCGACAGGGGCGAATCTTC
15 . TRBD1 TRBJ1-6 TRBV20-1 CSAREQGAGNSPLHF TGCAGTGCTAGGGAACAGGGGGCTGGGAATTCACCCCTCCACTTT
12 . . TRBJ1-1 TRBV10-3 CATRVAGTEAFF TGTGCCACCAGGGTGGCGGGCACTGAAGCTTTCTTT
12 few . TRBJ1-1 TRBV7-2 CASSSIDSEAFF TGTGCCAGCAGCAGCATCGACAGTGAAGCTTTCTTT
12 few TRBD1 TRBJ1-2 TRBV7-9 CASSLTGEGYTF TGTGCCAGCAGCTTAACAGGGGAGGGCTACACCTTC
16 few TRBD1 TRBJ1-1 TRBV5-1 CASSLVQGAQGTEAFF TGCGCCAGCAGCTTGGTCCAGGGGGCTCAGGGCACTGAAGCTTTCTTT
11 . . TRBJ1-1 TRBV5-1 CASSFDSEAFF TGCGCCAGCAGCTTCGATTCTGAAGCTTTCTTT
15 few TRBD1 TRBJ1-5 TRBV12-3/TRBV12-4 CASSLGTVTNQPQHF TGTGCCAGCAGTTTGGGGACAGTCACCAATCAGCCCCAGCATTTT
12 . . TRBJ1-1 TRBV7-6 CASSVGTVEAFF TGTGCCAGCAGCGTAGGGACGGTTGAAGCTTTCTTT
15 . . TRBJ2-6 TRBV6-5 CASSYFLAGANVLTF TGTGCCAGCAGTTACTTTTTGGCTGGGGCCAACGTCCTGACTTTC
13 . TRBD2 TRBJ2-7 TRBV6-2/TRBV6-3 CASSLAGSYEQCF TGTGCCAGCAGTCTAGCGGGAAGCTACGAGCAGTGCTTC
14 few TRBD2 TRBJ2-7 TRBV6-2/TRBV6-3 CASSYPGRSYEQYF TGTGCCAGCAGTTACCCCGGGAGGTCCTACGAGCAGTACTTC
13 . . TRBJ2-3 TRBV11-3 CASSLRGGDTQYF TGTGCCAGCAGCTTAAGGGGGGGAGATACGCAGTATTTT
14 many . TRBJ2-1 TRBV7-8 CASSLDGPGRVLFF TGTGCCAGCAGCTTAGATGGGCCGGGAAGGGTTCTGTTCTTC
13 . . TRBJ1-6 TRBV6-5 CASRTSHNSPLHF TGTGCCAGCAGAACCTCACATAATTCACCCCTCCACTTT
15 . TRBD1 TRBJ1-1 TRBV20-1 CSAAPRQGLNTEAFF TGCAGTGCTGCTCCTAGACAGGGCTTGAACACTGAAGCTTTCTTT
15 . TRBD1 TRBJ2-1 TRBV6-5 CASTSWTGYYNERFF TGTGCCAGCACTAGTTGGACAGGATACTACAATGAGCGGTTCTTC